The clone carrying this T cell receptor beta chain was detected only once. These data come from a study of blood T cell repertoires in COVID-19. Study-level background: Donors in the United States, Italy and Spain gave samples during acute or convalescent COVID-19.

Clinical history as reported by participants underpinned cohort assignment. The recovered donors of Cohort 3 showed two negative PCRs, clearance, or symptom resolution. With V trimmed by 10 bases and J by 7 bases, 4 bases remained unmatched. There are 14 residues in the CDR3. CDR1 and CDR2 (germline): LGHNA, YNFKEQ. Profiling relied on immunoSEQ multiplex PCR, and the TCRdb table lists in-frame clones only, not all of them. The sample consists of 300,000 to 350,000 clones, approximately 85% of them appearing once. The receptor was derived from a young man who had recovered from COVID-19. The chain joins TRBV4-2 to TRBJ2-1; TRBD2 agrees at 16 bases. The sequencing sample was made of PBMCs or T cells enriched from blood (not recorded which). The CDR3 sequence is CATGLAGGQNEQFF. The CDR3, as DNA: TGTGCCACGGGACTAGCGGGGGGGCAGAATGAGCAGTTCTTC.